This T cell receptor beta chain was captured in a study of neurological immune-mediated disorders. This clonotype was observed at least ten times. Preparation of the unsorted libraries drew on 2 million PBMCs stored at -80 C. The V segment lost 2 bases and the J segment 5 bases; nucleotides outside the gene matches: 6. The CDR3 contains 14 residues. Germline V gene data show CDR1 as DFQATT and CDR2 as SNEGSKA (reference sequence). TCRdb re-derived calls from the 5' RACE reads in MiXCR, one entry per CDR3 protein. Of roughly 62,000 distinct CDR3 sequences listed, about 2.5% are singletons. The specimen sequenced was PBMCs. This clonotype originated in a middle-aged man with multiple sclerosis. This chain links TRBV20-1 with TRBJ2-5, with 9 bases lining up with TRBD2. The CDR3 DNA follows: TGCAGTGCTAGAACCGGGACTAGCAGCGAGACCCAGTACTTC. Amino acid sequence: CSARTGTSSETQYF.